Shown below are 3 T cell receptor beta chains from a single sample sequenced in a study of OX40 agonist ivuxolimab in advanced cancers. TCRdb's table, derived via immunoSEQ multiplex PCR, lists solely in-frame clones and lacks some. The sample shows 65,000 to 90,000 clones, about nine tenths of them seen only once. Sequencing was performed on CD4+ or CD8+ T cells sorted from blood, taken in a trial of the OX40 agonist ivuxolimab. The source is an adult with an advanced solid tumor such as melanoma, head and neck, liver or kidney cancer.

The chain carries TRBV5-1 and TRBJ1-1, with 7 positions matching TRBD1. Germline trimming cut 4 bases from V and 1 base from J; bases unmatched to any gene: 7. Germline lookup yields CDR1 SGHRS and CDR2 YFSETQ. The CDR3 length is 15 residues. CDR3 DNA: TGCGCCAGCAGCCCTCAGGGGACAGCGAACACTGAAGCTTTCTTT. It translates to CASSPQGTANTEAFF.

The V and J genes are TRBV6-5 and TRBJ2-2, with D possibly matching TRBD1 (5 bases). CDR1 and CDR2 from the germline V gene are MNHEY and SVGAGI. The CDR3 loop spans 16 amino acids. Trimming pared 2 bases from V and 5 bases from J, leaving 15 bases between. The CDR3 DNA follows: TGTGCCAGCAGTTACCCTCCCGACAGACGTACCGGGGAGCTGTTTTTT. It codes for CASSYPPDRRTGELFF.

The genes are TRBV4-2 and TRBJ2-2, with TRBD2 matching 9 bases. The junction had 11 bases not matched to a gene; V was cut back by 4 bases and J by 5 bases. Germline-derived CDR1 and CDR2 are LGHNA and YNFKEQ. The CDR3 loop spans 17 amino acids. CDR3 DNA: TGTGCCAGCAGCCCGCAGCTGGGGCGGGAGGGGACCGGGGAGCTGTTTTTT. It codes for CASSPQLGREGTGELFF.